This T cell receptor beta chain was retrieved from a study of blood T cell repertoires in COVID-19. The overall study: The United States, Italy and Spain were the sources of the acute and convalescent COVID-19 samples. PBMCs, B-cell-depleted T cells, or T cells were the source of the cDNA or gDNA that made up the material.

Original data processing: For nucleated cells, counts were estimated from reference gene primer amplification. Clones were read by immunoSEQ multiplex PCR, and TCRdb kept only the in-frame ones, dropping some. The V and J calls and clone size are taken from that table; D and trimming were inferred from the DNA. Here the sample spans approximately 140,000 clones, around four fifths being singletons. The TCR originated in a middle-aged woman with active or convalescent COVID-19. The sequencing input was peripheral blood.

CDR3 DNA: TGTGCCAGCAGCTTCCGCAGGGGGCGGCAAATTAATGAAAAACTGTTTTTT. Protein product: CASSFRRGRQINEKLFF. J is TRBJ1-4 and V is TRBV5-4, with TRBD1 matching over 8 bases. Germline CDR1 and CDR2: SGHNT and YYREEE (reference sequence). Germline trimming cut 2 bases from V and 4 bases from J; bases unmatched to any gene: 10. The CDR3 length is 17 residues.